The 9 T cell receptor beta chains presented below share a single source sample, sequenced in a study of response to subunit inactivated influenza vaccine. TCRdb redid the calling of the RT-PCR reads with MiXCR, one entry per CDR3 protein. The data show 500,000 to 550,000 distinct CDR3 sequences, less than 25% seen once. This sample also belongs to another study, concerning T cells expressing NK-cell markers. That paper notes: UMIs were included in TCR beta cDNA generated by 5'RACE template switching.

This specimen consisted of CD4+ T cells sorted from PBMCs, obtained 12 days after vaccination. These receptors came from a man over 45 who received an inactivated influenza vaccine.

The rearrangement links TRBV6-1 to TRBJ2-7; D unresolved. The CDR3 loop spans 15 amino acids. Germline V CDR1 and CDR2: MNHNS, SASEGT. The V and J ends lost 5 bases and 6 bases respectively, with 20 bases between them. The CDR3 sequence: CASSPQAVGIGEQYF. The DNA of the CDR3 is TGTGCCAGCAGTCCCCAGGCGGTGGGAATCGGCGAGCAGTACTTC.

This clonotype has more than one count but fewer than ten. This sequence joins TRBV28 and TRBJ2-7; 9 bases map to TRBD2. CDR1 is MDHEN and CDR2 is SYDVKM in the germline V gene. The CDR3 spans 15 residues. V lost 5 bases and J lost 3; bases outside the gene matches: 8. DNA for the CDR3: TGTGCCAGCAGTGTAGGGGGACTAGCAGACTACGAGCAGTACTTC. Its translation is CASSVGGLADYEQYF. Using reference TRBV28 and TRBJ2-7 for the parts outside the CDR3, the full variable domain is DVKVTQSSRYLVKRTGEKVFLECVQDMDHENMFWYRQDPGLGLRLIYFSYDVKMKEKGDIPEGYSVSREKKERFSLILESASTNQTSMYLCASSVGGLADYEQYFGPGTRLTVT.

The chain recombines TRBV4-3 with TRBJ2-1; no clear D gene. Germline V CDR1 and CDR2: LGHNA, YSLEER. This CDR3 is 14 amino acids long. Trimming pared 0 bases from V and 10 bases from J, leaving 13 bases between. As DNA, the CDR3 is TGCGCCAGCAGCCAAGAAGGCTACAATCGGGAGCAGTTCTTC. Residues: CASSQEGYNREQFF.

This clonotype turned up a few times. The genes are TRBV20-1 and TRBJ1-2, with D unclear. This CDR3 contains 12 residues. CDR1 and CDR2 (germline): DFQATT, SNEGSKA (reference sequence). The germline V and J ends were trimmed by 6 bases and 8 bases, with 16 bases remaining between them. The CDR3: CSALIPSLGYTF. DNA for the CDR3: TGCAGTGCCCTAATCCCTAGTCTCGGCTACACCTTC.

The chain joins TRBV3-1 to TRBJ2-5, with D perhaps TRBD1 (6 bases). Trimming left V 0 bases short and J 5 bases short, with 16 bases between. This CDR3 is 16 amino acids long. Germline-derived CDR1 and CDR2 are LGHDT and YNNKEL (reference sequence). CDR3 nucleotides: TGTGCCAGCAGCCAAGAATTACAGGGCGGAGAGGAGACCCAGTACTTC. Its translation: CASSQELQGGEETQYF.

The chain uses TRBV7-2 and TRBJ2-1, with TRBD2 matching 11 bases. Germline CDR1 and CDR2: SGHTA and FQGNSA. The CDR3 spans 15 residues. V gave up 2 bases and J gave up 6 bases; unmatched junction bases: 3. CDR3 sequence reads: CASSLSGTSGNEQFF. CDR3 in DNA: TGTGCCAGCAGCTTATCCGGGACTAGCGGCAATGAGCAGTTCTTC.

V is TRBV5-1 and J is TRBJ2-3; D is perhaps TRBD2 (6 bases). V was trimmed by 7 bases and J by 0 bases, leaving 21 bases between them. This CDR3 has 17 amino acids. Per germline, CDR1 SGHRS and CDR2 YFSETQ. This CDR3 reads CASGRTSSLASTDTQYF. The CDR3 coding sequence is TGCGCCAGCGGACGTACTAGCAGCCTAGCCAGCACAGATACGCAGTATTTT.

The chain has TRBV12-3 or TRBV12-4 and TRBJ2-1; D unclear. The length of the CDR3 is 11 residues. Trimming stripped 8 bases from V and 7 bases from J, with 9 bases between. The DNA for the CDR3 is TGTGCCAGCGGGCCAGGAAATGAGCAGTTCTTC. Its protein product is CASGPGNEQFF.

The CDR3 reads CASSVNRGYEQYF. In DNA form, the CDR3 reads TGCGCCAGCAGTGTGAACAGGGGCTACGAGCAGTACTTC. The V gene is TRBV10-1, the J gene TRBJ2-7; 7 bases align to TRBD1. The germline V gene has CDR1 WNHNN and CDR2 SYGVQD (reference sequence). The CDR3 sequence is 13 residues long. V shed 4 bases and J 3 bases; nucleotides not matched to a gene: 3.